Here is one T cell receptor (beta chain) with its context. No antigen is known for it. Libraries were prepared by immunoSEQ multiplex PCR; TCRdb keeps only in-frame clonotypes and omits some of them. The data show some 39,000 clones, 90% seen once. The data originate from a study of T cell responses to AZD1222 COVID-19 vaccine. Researchers grouped second doses given at about 4 or about 12 weeks into one pool. Study observations and caveats: Across the whole spike, CD4 TCRs peaked at regions 160-218 and 743-854. Possibly, clonal diversity was underestimated; donors were largely white British and included more females. The repertoires were collected only after the peak T cell response.

This material consisted of peripheral blood, taken 28 days after the second AZD1222 dose. The source of this sequence is an adult who received the AZD1222 COVID-19 vaccine.

The CDR3 DNA reads TGTGCCAGCAGCGTAGGGGGGCTCCTTGAAGGCTACACCTTC. It specifies CASSVGGLLEGYTF. The chain joins TRBV9 to TRBJ1-2; the D gene is possibly TRBD1 (6 bases). CDR3 length: 14 amino acids. CDR1 and CDR2 from the germline V gene are SGDLS and YYNGEE. Trimming removed 0 bases from V and 8 bases from J, with 14 bases in between.